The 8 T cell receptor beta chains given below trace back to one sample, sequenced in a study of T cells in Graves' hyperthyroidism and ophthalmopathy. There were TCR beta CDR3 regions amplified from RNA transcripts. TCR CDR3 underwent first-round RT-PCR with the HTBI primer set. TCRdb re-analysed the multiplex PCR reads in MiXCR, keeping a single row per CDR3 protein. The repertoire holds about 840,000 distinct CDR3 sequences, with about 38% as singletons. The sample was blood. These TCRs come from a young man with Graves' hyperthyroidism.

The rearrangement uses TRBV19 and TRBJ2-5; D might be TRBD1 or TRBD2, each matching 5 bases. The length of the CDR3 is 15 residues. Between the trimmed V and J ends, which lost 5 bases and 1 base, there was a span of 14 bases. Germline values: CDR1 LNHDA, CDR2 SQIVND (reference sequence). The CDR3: CASSSGPGPQETQYF. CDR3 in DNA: TGTGCCAGTAGTTCAGGACCGGGGCCCCAAGAGACCCAGTACTTC.

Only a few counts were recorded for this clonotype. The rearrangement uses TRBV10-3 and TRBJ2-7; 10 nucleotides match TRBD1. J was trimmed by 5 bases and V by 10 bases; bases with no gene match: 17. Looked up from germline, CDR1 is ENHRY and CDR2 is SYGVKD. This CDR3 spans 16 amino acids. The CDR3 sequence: CASRDPPGTGDHEQYF. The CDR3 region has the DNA TGTGCCAGCAGGGACCCTCCCGGGACAGGGGACCACGAGCAGTACTTC.

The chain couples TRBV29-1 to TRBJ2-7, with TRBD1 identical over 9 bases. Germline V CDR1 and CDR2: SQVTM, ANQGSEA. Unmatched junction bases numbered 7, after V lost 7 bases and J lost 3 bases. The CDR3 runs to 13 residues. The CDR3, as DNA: TGCAGCGCCCTGGACAGGGGCCACTACGAGCAGTACTTC. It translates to CSALDRGHYEQYF.

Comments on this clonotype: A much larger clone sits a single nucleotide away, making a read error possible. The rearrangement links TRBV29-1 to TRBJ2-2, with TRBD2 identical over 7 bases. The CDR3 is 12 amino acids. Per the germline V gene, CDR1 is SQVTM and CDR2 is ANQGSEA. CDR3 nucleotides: TGCAGCGTTGGGGAGGGTCCCGGGGAGCTGTCTTTT. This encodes CSVGEGPGELSF.

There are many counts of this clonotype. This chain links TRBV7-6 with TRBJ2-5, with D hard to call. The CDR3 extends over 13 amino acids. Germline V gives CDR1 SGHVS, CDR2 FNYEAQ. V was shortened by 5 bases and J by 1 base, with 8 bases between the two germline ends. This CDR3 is CASSQGPQETQYF. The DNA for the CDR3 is TGTGCCAGCAGCCAAGGGCCCCAAGAGACCCAGTACTTC.

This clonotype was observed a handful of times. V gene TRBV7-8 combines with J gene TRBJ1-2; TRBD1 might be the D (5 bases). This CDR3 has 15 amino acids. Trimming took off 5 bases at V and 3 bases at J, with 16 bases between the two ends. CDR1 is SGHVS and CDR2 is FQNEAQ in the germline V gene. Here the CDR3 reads CASSQDGKGDYGYTF. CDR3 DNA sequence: TGTGCCAGCAGCCAAGATGGGAAAGGGGACTATGGCTACACCTTC.

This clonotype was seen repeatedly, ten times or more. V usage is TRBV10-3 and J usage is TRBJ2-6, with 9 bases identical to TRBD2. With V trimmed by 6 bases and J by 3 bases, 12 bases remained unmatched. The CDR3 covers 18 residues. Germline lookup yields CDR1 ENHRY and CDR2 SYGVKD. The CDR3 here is CAIRISGGAGGGANVLTF. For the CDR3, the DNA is TGTGCCATCAGGATTAGCGGGGGTGCCGGTGGTGGGGCCAACGTCCTGACTTTC.

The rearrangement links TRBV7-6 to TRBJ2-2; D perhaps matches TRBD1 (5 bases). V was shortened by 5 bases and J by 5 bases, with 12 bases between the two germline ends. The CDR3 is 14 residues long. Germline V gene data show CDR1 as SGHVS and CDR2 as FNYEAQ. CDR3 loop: CASSPAPGTGELFF. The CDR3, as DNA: TGTGCCAGCAGCCCAGCACCAGGGACCGGGGAGCTGTTTTTT.